These 28 T cell receptor beta chains originate from one sample sequenced in a study of T cell repertoires in cytomegalovirus infection. TCRdb analysed the reads with MiXCR anew, one entry per CDR3 protein. The sample shows some 350,000 distinct CDR3 sequences, 15% to 20% of them seen only once. Material for sequencing was PBMCs. These receptors all come from a human donor in good health (CMV status not recorded). Some clones in this sample may be carry-over from other donors' samples.

This clonotype was counted a few times. The chain uses TRBV12-3 or TRBV12-4 and TRBJ1-5; D remains ambiguous. This CDR3 is 13 amino acids long. Trimming stripped 2 bases from V and 6 bases from J, with 8 bases between. The CDR3 nucleotides are TGTGCCAGCAGTTTACTCCCGAGTCAGCCCCAGCATTTT. It is translated as CASSLLPSQPQHF.

This clonotype showed up many times. This sequence joins TRBV7-2 and TRBJ2-1; D is ambiguous. Germline CDR1 SGHTA, CDR2 FQGNSA. V gave up 2 bases and J gave up 1 base, with 6 bases separating them. The CDR3 is made up of 14 amino acids. This CDR3 is CASSLPMSYNEQFF. The CDR3 DNA is TGTGCCAGCAGCTTACCCATGTCCTACAATGAGCAGTTCTTC.

In its sample, this clonotype was seen a few times. The chain joins TRBV12-5 to TRBJ1-1; 9 nucleotides line up with TRBD1. CDR3 length equals 14 residues. The ends lost 6 bases at V and 5 bases at J; junction bases unmatched: 7. Germline-derived CDR1 and CDR2 are LGHNT and FRNRAP. The CDR3 loop reads CASGQTGGWTEAFF. CDR3 coding DNA: TGTGCTAGTGGCCAGACAGGGGGTTGGACTGAAGCTTTCTTT.

This clonotype is a singleton in its sample. The rearrangement uses TRBV25-1 and TRBJ1-1; D is ambiguous. Germline V gene lookup returns CDR1 MGHDK and CDR2 SYGVNS. This CDR3 has 11 residues. V was clipped by 2 bases and J by 9 bases, with 7 bases between them. CDR3 region: CASSERTKAFF. DNA for the CDR3: TGTGCCAGCAGTGAACGCACGAAAGCTTTCTTT. The variable domain in full, completed from reference TRBV25-1 and TRBJ1-1, reads EADIYQTPRYLVIGTGKKITLECSQTMGHDKMYWYQQDPGMELHLIHYSYGVNSTEKGDLSSESTVSRIRTEHFPLTLESARPSHTSQYLCASSERTKAFFGQGTRLTVV.

V and J are TRBV11-2 and TRBJ2-3, with a possible D match to TRBD1 (5 bases). Trimming pared 4 bases from V and 5 bases from J, leaving 13 bases between. The CDR3 sequence is 14 residues long. CDR1 and CDR2 (germline): SGHAT, FQNNGV. The CDR3 sequence: CASSYLDSRDTQYF. The DNA of the CDR3 is TGTGCCAGCAGCTACTTAGACAGCCGAGATACGCAGTATTTT.

The chain uses TRBV10-3 and TRBJ2-1, with 7 bases aligning to TRBD2. The CDR3 runs to 13 residues. Germline V gene sequence: CDR1 ENHRY, CDR2 SYGVKD. V was clipped by 10 bases and J by 7 bases; unmatched bases: 10. The CDR3 sequence is CATTSPGLNEQFF. The CDR3 region has the DNA TGTGCCACCACCTCCCCGGGACTAAATGAGCAGTTCTTC.

This clonotype has only a few counts. The chain links TRBV7-8 to TRBJ1-4, with a tentative D call TRBD1 (6 bases). CDR1 is SGHVS, CDR2 FQNEAQ, per germline. V lost 5 bases and J lost 4, with 11 bases in between. CDR3 size: 14 residues. The CDR3 coding sequence is TGTGCCAGCAGCGAACGGGACATTAATGAAAAACTGTTTTTT. Protein: CASSERDINEKLFF. Full variable domain (missing parts from reference TRBV7-8 and TRBJ1-4): GAGVSQSPRYKVAKRGQDVALRCDPISGHVSLFWYQQALGQGPEFLTYFQNEAQLDKSGLPSDRFFAERPEGSVSTLKIQRTQQEDSAVYLCASSERDINEKLFFGSGTQLSVL.

The rearrangement links TRBV20-1 to TRBJ1-1; the D gene is possibly TRBD1 (5 bases). V was pared by 5 bases and J by 2 bases, with 9 bases between. Germline V gives CDR1 DFQATT, CDR2 SNEGSKA (reference sequence). The CDR3 extends over 12 amino acids. CDR3 loop: CSAPRDNTEAFF. DNA for the CDR3: TGCAGTGCTCCCCGGGACAACACTGAAGCTTTCTTT.

This clonotype was picked up one time. The chain recombines TRBV2 with TRBJ2-5; no reliable D call. The germline V gene has CDR1 SNHLY and CDR2 FYNNEI. This CDR3 spans 15 amino acids. V dropped 0 bases and J dropped 0 bases, with 8 bases sitting between them. Here the CDR3 reads CASSEASPDQETQYF. In DNA form, the CDR3 reads TGTGCCAGCAGTGAAGCGTCACCAGACCAAGAGACCCAGTACTTC.

This clonotype was detected only a few times. The V gene is TRBV20-1, the J gene TRBJ1-1; no reliable D call. The germline CDR1 and CDR2 sequences are DFQATT and SNEGSKA (reference sequence). This CDR3 is built from 13 residues. V was trimmed by 6 bases and J by 1 base, leaving 12 bases between them. The CDR3: CSAQGLSNTEAFF. The CDR3 bases are TGCAGTGCACAAGGCCTTTCGAACACTGAAGCTTTCTTT.

This clonotype came up a few times. The chain has TRBV6-2 or TRBV6-3 and TRBJ1-3; D unresolved. Germline CDR1 and CDR2: MNHEY and SVGEGT. The CDR3 is 12 amino acids. The germline V and J ends were trimmed by 10 bases and 2 bases, with 9 bases remaining between them. The CDR3 protein is CATRRTGNTIYF. CDR3 sequence (DNA): TGTGCCACCCGGAGGACTGGAAACACCATATATTTT.

The chain employs TRBV11-2 and TRBJ2-1; either TRBD1 or TRBD2 may supply D (5 bases each). The CDR3 totals 18 residues. Trimming took off 5 bases at V and 5 bases at J, with 25 bases between the two ends. Germline V gene sequence: CDR1 SGHAT, CDR2 FQNNGV. The CDR3 protein is CASSPAPLQDLWNNEQFF. The CDR3 coding sequence is TGTGCCAGCAGCCCTGCTCCCTTACAGGACTTATGGAACAATGAGCAGTTCTTC. Complete variable domain (other parts from reference TRBV11-2 and TRBJ2-1): EAGVAQSPRYKIIEKRQSVAFWCNPISGHATLYWYQQILGQGPKLLIQFQNNGVVDDSQLPKDRFSAERLKGVDSTLKIQPAKLEDSAVYLCASSPAPLQDLWNNEQFFGPGTRLTVL.

This clonotype was recorded many times. The rearrangement joins TRBV6-4 to TRBJ2-3; D gene uncertain. Germline V gene lookup returns CDR1 MRHNA and CDR2 SNTAGT. This CDR3 is 13 amino acids long. Trimming stripped 4 bases from V and 3 bases from J, with 8 bases between. CDR3 loop: CASSVERTDTQYF. Here the CDR3 DNA reads TGTGCCAGCAGTGTAGAAAGGACAGATACGCAGTATTTT.

This clonotype turned up a few times. This sequence joins TRBV7-9 and TRBJ1-5, with D possibly matching TRBD1 (5 bases). Trimming removed 2 bases at V and 4 bases at J, with 12 bases between. This CDR3 has 15 amino acids. Germline V lookup: CDR1 SEHNR, CDR2 FQNEAQ (reference sequence). CDR3 in DNA: TGTGCCAGCAGCTTATTTCCAGGGACTAATCAGCCCCAGCATTTT. This encodes CASSLFPGTNQPQHF.

This clonotype came up many times. The V and J genes are TRBV7-2 and TRBJ2-5, with D tentatively TRBD1 (6 bases). Looked up from germline, CDR1 is SGHTA and CDR2 is FQGNSA. This CDR3 spans 17 amino acids. Trimming left V 5 bases short and J 0 bases short, with 19 bases between. The CDR3 sequence: CASSVGRTGTYQETQYF. The CDR3 DNA is TGTGCCAGCAGCGTAGGGAGAACAGGGACGTACCAAGAGACCCAGTACTTC. The full variable domain, its missing parts supplied by reference TRBV7-2 and TRBJ2-5, is GAGVSQSPSNKVTEKGKDVELRCDPISGHTALYWYRQSLGQGLEFLIYFQGNSAPDKSGLPSDRFSAERTGGSVSTLTIQRTQQEDSAVYLCASSVGRTGTYQETQYFGPGTRLLVL.

The gene calls are TRBV19 and TRBJ2-2; D uncertain. CDR1 and CDR2 from the germline V gene are LNHDA and SQIVND (reference sequence). The length of the CDR3 is 12 residues. The V end lost 3 bases, the J end lost 13 bases, and 12 bases lay between the germline ends. The CDR3 reads CASSISNRGLFF. The CDR3 nucleotides are TGTGCCAGTAGTATCTCCAACAGAGGGCTGTTTTTT.

This clonotype was counted at least ten times. The chain has TRBV6-5 and TRBJ2-5, with 10 bases fitting TRBD2. V lost 0 bases to trimming and J lost 4 bases; unmatched junction nucleotides: 2. Germline loops: CDR1 MNHEY, CDR2 SVGAGI. This CDR3 region has 15 residues. CDR3 sequence reads: CASSYSSGGGETQYF. The CDR3 bases are TGTGCCAGCAGTTACTCGAGCGGGGGGGGAGAGACCCAGTACTTC.

There are many counts of this clonotype. The rearrangement uses TRBV7-2 and TRBJ2-1; maybe TRBD2 (6 bases). Germline CDR1 is SGHTA and CDR2 is FQGNSA. Trimming removed 3 bases from V and 3 bases from J, with 12 bases in between. The CDR3 runs to 15 residues. CDR3 in amino acids: CASSLGGTGYNEQFF. CDR3 nucleotide sequence: TGTGCCAGCAGCTTGGGCGGGACTGGCTACAATGAGCAGTTCTTC.

The rearrangement uses TRBV20-1 and TRBJ1-5; D is unclear. Germline V CDR1 and CDR2: DFQATT, SNEGSKA (reference sequence). V lost 0 bases and J lost 2, with 11 bases in between. The length of the CDR3 is 15 residues. The CDR3 coding sequence is TGCAGTGCTAGAGAGGTAGTTTGGGGCAATCAGCCCCAGCATTTT. Its translation is CSAREVVWGNQPQHF.

There are many counts of this clonotype. The chain combines TRBV12-3 or TRBV12-4 with TRBJ2-7; D call uncertain. The CDR3 runs 13 residues. V gave up 2 bases and J gave up 4 bases, with 9 bases separating them. CDR3 loop: CASSLSQVYEQYF. As DNA, the CDR3 is TGTGCCAGCAGTTTATCTCAGGTTTACGAGCAGTACTTC.

Many counts were recorded for this clonotype. The V call is TRBV7-2, the J call TRBJ1-1; perhaps TRBD1 as D (5 bases). Germline V gene sequence: CDR1 SGHTA, CDR2 FQGNSA. The V and J ends lost 10 bases and 6 bases respectively, with 27 bases between them. CDR3 length: 16 amino acids. This chain's CDR3 is CATSREGPTVWAEAFF. The CDR3 DNA is TGTGCCACCTCTCGTGAGGGGCCCACTGTGTGGGCTGAAGCTTTCTTT.

There are a few counts of this clonotype. The rearrangement joins TRBV7-9 to TRBJ2-6; the match to TRBD1 covers 7 bases. The germline V gene has CDR1 SEHNR and CDR2 FQNEAQ (reference sequence). This CDR3 spans 17 amino acids. J gave up 0 bases and V 3 bases, and 5 bases lay outside the gene matches. The chain's CDR3 is CASSFQGEVSGANVLTF. CDR3 bases: TGTGCCAGCAGCTTTCAGGGGGAAGTCTCTGGGGCCAACGTCCTGACTTTC.

The rearrangement joins TRBV20-1 to TRBJ2-7, with 9 bases matching TRBD2. V trimming: 5 bases; J trimming: 7 bases; junction bases outside the gene matches: 12. Germline V CDR1 and CDR2: DFQATT, SNEGSKA (reference sequence). CDR3 length equals 14 residues. CDR3 nucleotide sequence: TGCAGTGCTTTCCTAGCGGGACGGGGGAAGGAGCAGTACTTC. It specifies CSAFLAGRGKEQYF.

This clonotype was counted ten times or more. The chain recombines TRBV7-2 with TRBJ1-1, with TRBD1 as a possible D gene (6 bases). V lost 5 bases, J lost 5 bases, and 15 bases lay in between. CDR3 length: 14 amino acids. Germline CDR1 and CDR2: SGHTA and FQGNSA. CDR3 DNA: TGTGCCAGCAGCGCGGACGCAGGGGTTACTGAAGCTTTCTTT. Residues: CASSADAGVTEAFF.

This clonotype came up many times. The rearrangement links TRBV20-1 to TRBJ2-5, with 8 nucleotides matching TRBD2. Germline lookup yields CDR1 DFQATT and CDR2 SNEGSKA (reference sequence). J lost 7 bases, V lost 5 bases, and 12 bases had no gene match. The CDR3 is made up of 14 amino acids. CDR3 DNA sequence: TGCAGTGCTCTGCAGACTAGCGCTCTGGGGACCCAGTACTTC. Translation: CSALQTSALGTQYF.

The gene calls are TRBV20-1 and TRBJ2-1; D is ambiguous. The germline CDR1 and CDR2 sequences are DFQATT and SNEGSKA (reference sequence). CDR3 length equals 14 residues. Trimming left V 2 bases short and J 0 bases short, with 8 bases between. CDR3 sequence reads: CSARLGSSYNEQFF. In nucleotides, the CDR3 is TGCAGTGCTAGACTAGGTAGCTCCTACAATGAGCAGTTCTTC.

Only a few counts were recorded for this clonotype. The chain uses TRBV29-1 and TRBJ1-2; TRBD1 agrees at 10 bases. The CDR3 loop spans 13 amino acids. Germline values: CDR1 SQVTM, CDR2 ANQGSEA. J was trimmed by 0 bases and V by 6 bases; bases with no gene match: 1. The CDR3, as DNA: TGCAGCGTGACAGGGGGCACTAACTATGGCTACACCTTC. Protein product: CSVTGGTNYGYTF.

The chain links TRBV20-1 to TRBJ1-2; D possibly corresponds to TRBD1 (6 bases). CDR1 DFQATT and CDR2 SNEGSKA come from the germline V gene (reference sequence). This CDR3 contains 14 residues. The V gene lost 6 bases and the J gene lost 4 bases, with 18 bases spanning the gap. CDR3 sequence (DNA): TGCAGTGCAGGGGGGGAGGGGGAGTTCTATGGCTACACCTTC. Protein sequence: CSAGGEGEFYGYTF.